These T cell receptor beta chains were read from a single sample in a study of T cell responses to AZD1222 COVID-19 vaccine. Produced via immunoSEQ multiplex PCR; TCRdb's table is partial and in-frame only. The profile shows tens of thousands of clones, 80% to 95% of them singletons. Material: peripheral blood, obtained 28 days after the second AZD1222 dose. All receptors come from an adult who received the AZD1222 COVID-19 vaccine. The CDR3 runs from the conserved cysteine through the conserved F or W. A D gene is named only where the DNA matches it firmly. Clone size is not always given. Where it is, it says once, few, many or a class for expanded clones.

size: once; D: TRBD1; V: TRBV7-9; J: TRBJ1-1; DNA: TGTGCCAGCAGCTTAGGGGACAGGGGAGGATTGGACACTGAAGCTTTCTTT; CDR3: CASSLGDRGGLDTEAFF
size: .; D: TRBD1; V: TRBV6-1; J: TRBJ1-4; DNA: TGTGCCAGCAGTTCATTGAGGGGGCGTGAAAAACTGTTTTTT; CDR3: CASSSLRGREKLFF
size: .; D: .; V: TRBV28; J: TRBJ1-1; DNA: TGTGCCACCTTTTACGGCACTGAAGCTTTCTTT; CDR3: CATFYGTEAFF
size: .; D: TRBD2; V: TRBV5-4; J: TRBJ2-2; DNA: TGTGCCAGGGGGACTAAGAACACCGGGGAGCTGTTTTTT; CDR3: CARGTKNTGELFF
size: .; D: .; V: TRBV29-1; J: TRBJ1-4; DNA: TGCAGCGTTGTCGGTGCAGGGACTAATGAAAAACTGTTTTTT; CDR3: CSVVGAGTNEKLFF
size: .; D: .; V: TRBV2; J: TRBJ2-5; DNA: TGTGCCAGCGACTACAGCCAAGAGACCCAGTACTTC; CDR3: CASDYSQETQYF
size: .; D: .; V: TRBV7-2; J: TRBJ2-7; DNA: TGTGCCAGCAGCTTAGGTGGGTCAGGGAACGAGCAGTACTTC; CDR3: CASSLGGSGNEQYF
size: .; D: .; V: TRBV9; J: TRBJ1-2; DNA: TGTGCCAGCAGCCCAAAAGAGGACAGTGGGAGCTACACCTTC; CDR3: CASSPKEDSGSYTF
size: .; D: .; V: TRBV19; J: TRBJ2-1; DNA: TGTGCCACCTCGGGCAGCTCCTACAATGAGCAGTTCTTC; CDR3: CATSGSSYNEQFF
size: few; D: .; V: TRBV28; J: TRBJ2-7; DNA: TGTGCCAGCAGTTTGTACAGCTACGAGCAGTACTTC; CDR3: CASSLYSYEQYF
size: .; D: TRBD1; V: TRBV10-2; J: TRBJ1-4; DNA: TGCGCCAGCTCGGTAGGACAGGGGGGTGAAAAACTGTTTTTT; CDR3: CASSVGQGGEKLFF
size: once; D: .; V: TRBV5-4; J: TRBJ2-5; DNA: TGTGCCAGCAGACCGGACTTACAACAAGAGACCCAGTACTTC; CDR3: CASRPDLQQETQYF
size: .; D: TRBD1; V: TRBV30; J: TRBJ1-2; DNA: TGTGCCTGGAGTGTAGAGGCCAGGGGGGGGTATGGCTACACCTTC; CDR3: CAWSVEARGGYGYTF
size: .; D: .; V: TRBV28; J: TRBJ2-7; DNA: TGTGCCAGCAGTTCCCCGGGGGCAGTCCGCGAGCAGTACTTC; CDR3: CASSSPGAVREQYF
size: .; D: TRBD1; V: TRBV5-1; J: TRBJ1-5; DNA: TGCGCCAGCAGCTTGGAAGGGGGCGCAAGCAATCAGCCCCAGCATTTT; CDR3: CASSLEGGASNQPQHF
size: .; D: TRBD1; V: TRBV18; J: TRBJ1-1; DNA: TGTGCCAGCTCACCGGACAGGGACACTGAAGCTTTCTTT; CDR3: CASSPDRDTEAFF
size: .; D: TRBD1; V: TRBV5-4; J: TRBJ2-2; DNA: TGTGCCAGCACCGGGGGGACAGGGAACCTAAACACCGGGGAGCTGTTTTTT; CDR3: CASTGGTGNLNTGELFF
size: .; D: .; V: TRBV4-1; J: TRBJ2-2; DNA: TGCGCCAGCAGCCCGTTCAATTTGATAGGGTCCGGGGAGCTGTTTTTT; CDR3: CASSPFNLIGSGELFF
size: .; D: .; V: TRBV25-1; J: TRBJ1-4; DNA: TGTGCCAGCAGTGACCCCGACCGGGGAACTAATGAAAAACTGTTTTTT; CDR3: CASSDPDRGTNEKLFF
size: .; D: TRBD1; V: TRBV19; J: TRBJ1-6; DNA: TGTGCCAGTACCCTGCGGGGACAGAGCTATAATTCACCCCTCCACTTT; CDR3: CASTLRGQSYNSPLHF
size: .; D: TRBD2; V: TRBV7-2; J: TRBJ2-5; DNA: TGTGCCAGCAGCCAGAATGGGGCGGGACTACAAGAGACCCAGTACTTC; CDR3: CASSQNGAGLQETQYF
size: .; D: TRBD1; V: TRBV5-5; J: TRBJ1-2; DNA: TGTGCCAGCAGCCCAACGCCGACAGGGGACTATGGCTACACCTTC; CDR3: CASSPTPTGDYGYTF
size: .; D: TRBD1; V: TRBV6-6; J: TRBJ1-6; DNA: TGTGCCAGCAGAATCGACAGGGGTAATTCACCCCTCCACTTT; CDR3: CASRIDRGNSPLHF
size: once; D: .; V: TRBV7-9; J: TRBJ1-1; DNA: TGTGCCAGCAGCCCCGGTTGGCAGGCGAACACTGAAGCTTTCTTT; CDR3: CASSPGWQANTEAFF
size: .; D: .; V: TRBV6-1; J: TRBJ1-6; DNA: TGTGCCAGCAGTGAAGGAAGGAGGGATGAATTCCCCCTCCACTTT; CDR3: CASSEGRRDEFPLHF
size: .; D: .; V: TRBV6-5; J: TRBJ1-5; DNA: TGTGCCAGCAGTCCGCTGCAGGGTAGCAATCAGCCCCAGCATTTT; CDR3: CASSPLQGSNQPQHF
size: .; D: TRBD2; V: TRBV4-1; J: TRBJ2-3; DNA: TGCGCCAGCAGCCAAGCCGAGCGGGAGAAAGATACGCAGTATTTT; CDR3: CASSQAEREKDTQYF
size: .; D: .; V: TRBV7-2; J: TRBJ2-7; DNA: TGTGCCAGCAGCTCCCGGCCTGCCTACGAGCAGTACTTC; CDR3: CASSSRPAYEQYF
size: .; D: .; V: TRBV5-4; J: TRBJ1-2; DNA: TGTGCCAGCAGTGGGGGCCCCGAACCCCGTAACTATGGCTACACCTTC; CDR3: CASSGGPEPRNYGYTF
size: .; D: .; V: TRBV28; J: TRBJ1-1; DNA: TGTGCCAGCTCAACCCCCGGCATGAACACTGAAGCTTTCTTT; CDR3: CASSTPGMNTEAFF
size: once; D: .; V: TRBV18; J: TRBJ2-5; DNA: TGTGCCAGCTCTCCGACGGGGCCGATTCAAGAGACCCAGTACTTC; CDR3: CASSPTGPIQETQYF
size: .; D: .; V: TRBV30; J: TRBJ1-2; DNA: TGTGCCTGGAGTGTACACGCGGGACAACTACGAGGCTATGGCTACACCTTC; CDR3: CAWSVHAGQLRGYGYTF
size: once; D: TRBD2; V: TRBV5-1; J: TRBJ2-7; DNA: TGCGCCAGCAGCTTGGTACTAGCGGCTGCAAGCTCCTACGAGCAGTACTTC; CDR3: CASSLVLAAASSYEQYF
size: .; D: .; V: TRBV6-4; J: TRBJ2-2; DNA: TGTGCCAGCAGTCCGAACACCGGGGAGCTGTTTTTT; CDR3: CASSPNTGELFF
size: .; D: .; V: TRBV11-2; J: TRBJ2-2; DNA: TGTGCCAGCAGCAGGACAAACACCGGGGAGCTGTTTTTT; CDR3: CASSRTNTGELFF
size: .; D: TRBD1; V: TRBV27; J: TRBJ1-3; DNA: TGTGCCAGTACGACAGGGGCTGGAAACACCATATATTTT; CDR3: CASTTGAGNTIYF
size: .; D: TRBD2; V: TRBV20-1; J: TRBJ2-1; DNA: TGCAGTGCGAGTCCTAGCGGGGGGATCCCATCTAACAATGAGCAGTTCTTC; CDR3: CSASPSGGIPSNNEQFF
size: .; D: .; V: TRBV19; J: TRBJ1-1; DNA: TGTGCCAGTACCCAGTATAACACTGAAGCTTTCTTT; CDR3: CASTQYNTEAFF
size: .; D: .; V: TRBV5-8; J: TRBJ1-5; DNA: TGTGCCAGCATCAACGTGCGGGGGGTCAATCAGCCCCAGCATTTT; CDR3: CASINVRGVNQPQHF